Listed below are T cell receptor beta chains from one sample, sequenced in a study of T-cell memory formation after mild COVID-19. TCRdb re-analysed the 5' RACE reads in MiXCR, keeping a single row per CDR3 protein. The data show 250,000 to 300,000 distinct CDR3 sequences, 15% to 20% seen once. Input material: PBMCs or a T cell subset sorted from them (not recorded which). The source of these receptors is a man aged 18 to 35 who had mild COVID-19 (a few samples of this study predate the infection). Cell type and time point are not known. CDR3s include the opening cysteine and the closing phenylalanine or tryptophan. Each record gives: clone size, V gene, J gene, D gene, CDR3 protein, CDR3 DNA. D genes are given only for firm matches. Clone size is given for some rows only: seen once, a few or many times, or a class if the clone is expanded.

clone_size: few; v_call: TRBV4-3; j_call: TRBJ2-1; d_call: TRBD2; cdr3_aa: CASSLAGGEYNEQFF; cdr3_nt: TGCGCCAGCAGCCTAGCGGGGGGGGAATACAATGAGCAGTTCTTC
clone_size: few; v_call: TRBV18; j_call: TRBJ2-3; d_call: -; cdr3_aa: CASSPGVQDTQYF; cdr3_nt: TGTGCCAGCTCACCCGGCGTCCAAGATACGCAGTATTTT
clone_size: -; v_call: TRBV9; j_call: TRBJ2-3; d_call: TRBD1; cdr3_aa: CASSVGDRSTDTQYF; cdr3_nt: TGTGCCAGCAGCGTAGGGGACAGATCCACAGATACGCAGTATTTT
clone_size: many; v_call: TRBV5-1; j_call: TRBJ2-5; d_call: -; cdr3_aa: CASSSPRAAQETQYF; cdr3_nt: TGCGCCAGCAGCAGCCCCAGGGCGGCTCAAGAGACCCAGTACTTC
clone_size: -; v_call: TRBV5-1; j_call: TRBJ1-1; d_call: -; cdr3_aa: CASSLEVHSFMNTEAFF; cdr3_nt: TGCGCCAGCAGCTTGGAGGTCCATTCTTTCATGAACACTGAAGCTTTCTTT
clone_size: -; v_call: TRBV27; j_call: TRBJ1-4; d_call: -; cdr3_aa: CASAPTGTHTNEKLFF; cdr3_nt: TGTGCCAGCGCGCCCACCGGGACACACACAAATGAAAAACTGTTTTTT
clone_size: few; v_call: TRBV7-2; j_call: TRBJ2-7; d_call: -; cdr3_aa: CASSLNSGEQYF; cdr3_nt: TGTGCCAGCAGCTTAAATTCGGGCGAGCAGTACTTC
clone_size: many; v_call: TRBV20-1; j_call: TRBJ1-5; d_call: -; cdr3_aa: CSALLGGGNQPQHF; cdr3_nt: TGCAGTGCCCTACTAGGAGGGGGCAATCAGCCCCAGCATTTT
clone_size: few; v_call: TRBV6-6; j_call: TRBJ2-1; d_call: TRBD2; cdr3_aa: CASSYVGGRNEQFF; cdr3_nt: TGTGCCAGCAGTTACGTCGGGGGGAGGAATGAGCAGTTCTTC
clone_size: -; v_call: TRBV4-3; j_call: TRBJ2-1; d_call: TRBD1; cdr3_aa: CASSHTGTGWNNEQFF; cdr3_nt: TGCGCCAGCAGCCATACCGGGACAGGGTGGAACAATGAGCAGTTCTTC
clone_size: -; v_call: TRBV13; j_call: TRBJ1-2; d_call: -; cdr3_aa: CASSATAFYGYTF; cdr3_nt: TGTGCCAGCAGCGCGACAGCATTCTATGGCTACACCTTC
clone_size: many; v_call: TRBV7-6; j_call: TRBJ2-2; d_call: TRBD1; cdr3_aa: CASRSGQGYTGELFF; cdr3_nt: TGTGCCAGCAGATCCGGACAGGGCTACACCGGGGAGCTGTTTTTT
clone_size: few; v_call: TRBV24-1; j_call: TRBJ1-2; d_call: -; cdr3_aa: CATSDRDSLGYTF; cdr3_nt: TGTGCCACCAGTGACCGGGATTCGCTTGGCTACACCTTC
clone_size: -; v_call: TRBV20-1; j_call: TRBJ1-3; d_call: -; cdr3_aa: CSATSGLGNTIYF; cdr3_nt: TGCAGTGCTACCTCCGGTCTGGGAAACACCATATATTTT
clone_size: few; v_call: TRBV4-1; j_call: TRBJ2-5; d_call: -; cdr3_aa: CASSHRHRETQYF; cdr3_nt: TGCGCCAGCAGCCATCGTCACAGGGAGACCCAGTACTTC
clone_size: few; v_call: TRBV10-1; j_call: TRBJ1-1; d_call: -; cdr3_aa: CASTLTKDTEAFF; cdr3_nt: TGCGCCAGCACCCTGACGAAGGACACTGAAGCTTTCTTT
clone_size: few; v_call: TRBV7-2; j_call: TRBJ2-3; d_call: -; cdr3_aa: CASLSGQGTDTQYF; cdr3_nt: TGTGCCAGCTTAAGCGGGCAAGGGACAGATACGCAGTATTTT
clone_size: few; v_call: TRBV6-5; j_call: TRBJ2-1; d_call: TRBD2; cdr3_aa: CASSYSSGGAESYNEQFF; cdr3_nt: TGTGCCAGCAGTTACTCTAGCGGGGGGGCCGAGTCCTACAATGAGCAGTTCTTC
clone_size: few; v_call: TRBV7-6; j_call: TRBJ2-7; d_call: TRBD2; cdr3_aa: CASSSGTSGGGIEQYF; cdr3_nt: TGTGCCAGCAGCTCCGGGACTAGCGGGGGGGGTATCGAGCAGTACTTC
clone_size: -; v_call: TRBV7-2; j_call: TRBJ2-7; d_call: -; cdr3_aa: CASSYPQGSHEQYF; cdr3_nt: TGTGCCAGCAGCTACCCCCAGGGTAGCCACGAGCAGTACTTC
clone_size: few; v_call: TRBV11-2; j_call: TRBJ2-3; d_call: -; cdr3_aa: CASSLVRGQPTDTQYF; cdr3_nt: TGTGCCAGCAGCTTAGTCCGAGGACAGCCCACAGATACGCAGTATTTT
clone_size: few; v_call: TRBV2; j_call: TRBJ2-1; d_call: TRBD2; cdr3_aa: CASRPGTSGDEQFF; cdr3_nt: TGTGCCAGCAGGCCCGGGACTAGCGGGGACGAGCAGTTCTTC
clone_size: -; v_call: TRBV7-2; j_call: TRBJ1-2; d_call: TRBD1; cdr3_aa: CASSYTPGQAYGYTF; cdr3_nt: TGTGCCAGCAGCTACACCCCGGGACAGGCCTATGGCTACACCTTC
clone_size: many; v_call: TRBV29-1; j_call: TRBJ2-2; d_call: TRBD1; cdr3_aa: CSVVETGESAGELFF; cdr3_nt: TGCAGCGTTGTAGAGACAGGGGAGTCGGCCGGGGAGCTGTTTTTT
clone_size: -; v_call: TRBV6-6; j_call: TRBJ1-6; d_call: TRBD1; cdr3_aa: CASSIRGRRYNSPLHF; cdr3_nt: TGTGCCAGCAGCATCAGGGGGAGGCGTTATAATTCACCCCTCCACTTT
clone_size: many; v_call: TRBV6-2/TRBV6-3; j_call: TRBJ2-1; d_call: TRBD1; cdr3_aa: CASSYSRDRGNEQFF; cdr3_nt: TGTGCCAGCAGTTACTCGAGGGACAGGGGAAATGAGCAGTTCTTC
clone_size: -; v_call: TRBV25-1; j_call: TRBJ1-1; d_call: -; cdr3_aa: CATIRGTEAFF; cdr3_nt: TGTGCCACCATACGGGGTACTGAAGCTTTCTTT
clone_size: few; v_call: TRBV16; j_call: TRBJ2-7; d_call: TRBD1; cdr3_aa: CASSQLGMGQMGYEQYF; cdr3_nt: TGTGCCAGCAGCCAATTGGGTATGGGACAGATGGGATACGAGCAGTACTTC